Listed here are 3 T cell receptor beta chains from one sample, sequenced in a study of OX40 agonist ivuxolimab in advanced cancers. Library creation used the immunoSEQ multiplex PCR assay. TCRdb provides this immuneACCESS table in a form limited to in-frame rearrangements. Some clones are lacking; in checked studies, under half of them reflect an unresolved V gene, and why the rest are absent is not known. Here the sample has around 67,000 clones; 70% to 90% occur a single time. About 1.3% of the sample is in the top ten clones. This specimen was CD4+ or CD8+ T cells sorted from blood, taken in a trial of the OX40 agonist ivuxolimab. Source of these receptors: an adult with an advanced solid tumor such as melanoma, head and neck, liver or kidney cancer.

The CDR3 protein is CASSYQGGDSYEQYF. CDR3 coding DNA: TGTGCCAGCAGTTACCAGGGGGGGGACTCCTACGAGCAGTACTTC. This chain uses TRBV7-9 with TRBJ2-7, with D possibly called TRBD1 or TRBD2 (7 bases each). This CDR3 has 15 residues. Trimming left V 6 bases short and J 0 bases short, with 15 bases between. Germline CDR1 SEHNR, CDR2 FQNEAQ (reference sequence). Full variable domain (rest looked up from reference TRBV7-9 and TRBJ2-7): DTGVSQNPRHKITKRGQNVTFRCDPISEHNRLYWYRQTLGQGPEFLTYFQNEAQLEKSRLLSDRFSAERPKGSFSTLEIQRTEQGDSAMYLCASSYQGGDSYEQYFGPGTRLTVT.

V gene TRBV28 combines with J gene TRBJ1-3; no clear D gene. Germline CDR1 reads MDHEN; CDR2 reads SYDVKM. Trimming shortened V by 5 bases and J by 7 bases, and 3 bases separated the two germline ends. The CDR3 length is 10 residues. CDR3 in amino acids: CASSRNTIYF. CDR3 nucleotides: TGTGCCAGCAGTCGGAACACCATATATTTT.

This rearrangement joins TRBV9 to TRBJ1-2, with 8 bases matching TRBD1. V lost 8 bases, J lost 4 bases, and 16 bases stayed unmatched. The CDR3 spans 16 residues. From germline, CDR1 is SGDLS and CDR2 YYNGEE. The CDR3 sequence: CARGRGQGDNSYGYTF. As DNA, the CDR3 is TGTGCCAGGGGAAGAGGACAGGGCGACAATAGCTATGGCTACACCTTC.